This T cell receptor beta chain is from a study of shared T cell receptors in the human thymus. Measured with immunoSEQ multiplex PCR; TCRdb has only the in-frame clones, and not every one. The sample yields 600,000 or so clones, about 90% seen once. This clone was counted a single time. The data also belong to a second study, concerning human thymus T cells. That source adds: Thymic resections from corrective heart surgery supplied the tissue. Thymic repertoires from unrelated individuals overlapped highly, related research reported.

The sample consisted of thymocytes. The TCR originated in a boy less than two years old with a congenital heart defect.

The CDR3 coding sequence is TGTGCCAGCTCACCAGGGGACAGGGGGCGAGGTGGCTACACCTTC. Its protein is CASSPGDRGRGGYTF. This chain links TRBV18 with TRBJ1-2, with 12 positions matching TRBD1. Trimming at V came to 2 bases and at J to 7 bases, leaving 5 bases not matched to a gene. CDR1 is KGHSH, CDR2 LQKENI, per germline. The CDR3 spans 15 residues.